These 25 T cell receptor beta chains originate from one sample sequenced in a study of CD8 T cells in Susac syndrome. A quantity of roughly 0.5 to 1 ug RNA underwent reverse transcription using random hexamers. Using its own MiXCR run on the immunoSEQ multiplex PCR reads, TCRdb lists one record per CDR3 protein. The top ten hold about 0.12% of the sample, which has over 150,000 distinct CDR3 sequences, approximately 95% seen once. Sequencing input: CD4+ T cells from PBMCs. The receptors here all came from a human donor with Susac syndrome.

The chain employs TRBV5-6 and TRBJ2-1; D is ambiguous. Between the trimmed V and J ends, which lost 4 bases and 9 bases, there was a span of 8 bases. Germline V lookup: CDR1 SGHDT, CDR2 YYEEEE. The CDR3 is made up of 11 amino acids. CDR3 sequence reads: CASSQPGEQFF. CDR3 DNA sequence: TGTGCCAGCAGCCAACCGGGTGAGCAGTTCTTC.

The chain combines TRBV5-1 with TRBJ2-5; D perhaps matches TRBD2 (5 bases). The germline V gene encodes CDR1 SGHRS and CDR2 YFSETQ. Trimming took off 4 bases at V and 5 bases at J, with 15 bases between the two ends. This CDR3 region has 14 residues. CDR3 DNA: TGCGCCAGCAGCGCCATGGGAGCCGGGGAGACCCAGTACTTC. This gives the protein CASSAMGAGETQYF. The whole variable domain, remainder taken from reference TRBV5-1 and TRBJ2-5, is KAGVTQTPRYLIKTRGQQVTLSCSPISGHRSVSWYQQTPGQGLQFLFEYFSETQRNKGNFPGRFSGRQFSNSRSEMNVSTLELGDSALYLCASSAMGAGETQYFGPGTRLLVL.

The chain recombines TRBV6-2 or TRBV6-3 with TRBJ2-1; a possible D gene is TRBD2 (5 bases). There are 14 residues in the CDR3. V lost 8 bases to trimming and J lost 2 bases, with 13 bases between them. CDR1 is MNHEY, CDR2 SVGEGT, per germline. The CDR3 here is CASHRRAAYNEQFF. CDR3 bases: TGTGCCAGCCATAGGCGGGCGGCCTACAATGAGCAGTTCTTC.

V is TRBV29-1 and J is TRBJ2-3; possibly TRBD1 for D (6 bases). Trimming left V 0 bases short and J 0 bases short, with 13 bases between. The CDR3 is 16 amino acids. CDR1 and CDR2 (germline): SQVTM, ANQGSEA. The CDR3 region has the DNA TGCAGCGTTGAAGATCTCAACAGGGCTAGCACAGATACGCAGTATTTT. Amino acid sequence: CSVEDLNRASTDTQYF.

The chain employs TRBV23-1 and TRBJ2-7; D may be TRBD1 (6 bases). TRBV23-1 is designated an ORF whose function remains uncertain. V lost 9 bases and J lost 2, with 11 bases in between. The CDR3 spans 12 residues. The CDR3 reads CARVQGTYEQYV. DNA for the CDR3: TGCGCCAGAGTACAGGGTACCTACGAGCAGTACGTC.

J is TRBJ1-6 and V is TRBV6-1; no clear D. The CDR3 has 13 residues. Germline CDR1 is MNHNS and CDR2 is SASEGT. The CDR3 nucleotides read TGTGCTACCAGAGTCGCAGAGAATTCACCCCTCCACTTT. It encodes CATRVAENSPLHF.

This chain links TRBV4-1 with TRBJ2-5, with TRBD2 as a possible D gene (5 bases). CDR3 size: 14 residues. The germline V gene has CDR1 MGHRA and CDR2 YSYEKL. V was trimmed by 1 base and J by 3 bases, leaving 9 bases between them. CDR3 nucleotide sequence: TGCGCCAGCAGCCAAGGGGGTAGCGAAGAGACCCAGTACTTC. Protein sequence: CASSQGGSEETQYF.

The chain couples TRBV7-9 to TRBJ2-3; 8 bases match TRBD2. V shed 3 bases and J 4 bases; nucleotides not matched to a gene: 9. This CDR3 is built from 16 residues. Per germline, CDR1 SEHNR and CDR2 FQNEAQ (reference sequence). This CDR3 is CASSLVGSGAADTQYF. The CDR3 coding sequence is TGTGCCAGCAGCTTGGTGGGTAGCGGGGCGGCAGATACGCAGTATTTT.

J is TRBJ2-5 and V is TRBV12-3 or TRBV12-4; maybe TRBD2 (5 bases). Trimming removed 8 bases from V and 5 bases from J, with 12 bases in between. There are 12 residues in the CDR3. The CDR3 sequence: CASSSEVETQYF. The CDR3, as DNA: TGTGCCAGCTCATCGGAGGTGGAGACCCAGTACTTC.

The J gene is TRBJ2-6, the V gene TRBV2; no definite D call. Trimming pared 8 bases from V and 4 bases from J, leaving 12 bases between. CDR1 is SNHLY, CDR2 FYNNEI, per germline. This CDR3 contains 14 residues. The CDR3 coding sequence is TGTGCCAGCCGAAGGGTGCCGGGGGCCAACGTCCTGACTTTC. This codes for CASRRVPGANVLTF.

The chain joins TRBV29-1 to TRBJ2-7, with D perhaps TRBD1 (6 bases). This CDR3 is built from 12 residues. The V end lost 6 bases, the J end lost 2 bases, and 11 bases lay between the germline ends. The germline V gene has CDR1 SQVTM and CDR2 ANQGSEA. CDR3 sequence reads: CSVSTGPYEQYF. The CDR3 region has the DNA TGCAGCGTCTCGACAGGACCCTACGAGCAGTACTTC.

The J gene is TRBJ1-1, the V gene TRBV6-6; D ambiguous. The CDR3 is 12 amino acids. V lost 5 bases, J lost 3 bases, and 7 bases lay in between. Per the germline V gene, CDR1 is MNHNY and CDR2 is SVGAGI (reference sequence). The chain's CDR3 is CASSPTDTEAFF. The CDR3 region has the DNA TGTGCCAGCAGTCCGACGGACACTGAAGCTTTCTTT.

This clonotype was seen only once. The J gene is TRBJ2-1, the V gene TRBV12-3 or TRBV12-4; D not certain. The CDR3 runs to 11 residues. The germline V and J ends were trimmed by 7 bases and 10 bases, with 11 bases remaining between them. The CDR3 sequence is CASTLSREQFF. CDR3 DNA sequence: TGTGCCAGCACCCTGTCCCGCGAGCAGTTCTTC.

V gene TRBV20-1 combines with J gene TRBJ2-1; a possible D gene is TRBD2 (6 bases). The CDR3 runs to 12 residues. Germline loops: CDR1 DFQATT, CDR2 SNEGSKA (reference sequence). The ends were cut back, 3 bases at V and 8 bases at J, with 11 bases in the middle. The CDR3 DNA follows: TGCAGTGCTAGCGGAGGGAGACATGAGCAGTTCTTC. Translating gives CSASGGRHEQFF.

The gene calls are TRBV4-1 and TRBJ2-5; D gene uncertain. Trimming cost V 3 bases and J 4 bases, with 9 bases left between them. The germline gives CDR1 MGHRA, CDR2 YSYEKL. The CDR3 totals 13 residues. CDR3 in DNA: TGCGCCAGCAGCCATCCCCAGCGAGAGACCCAGTACTTC. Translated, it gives CASSHPQRETQYF.

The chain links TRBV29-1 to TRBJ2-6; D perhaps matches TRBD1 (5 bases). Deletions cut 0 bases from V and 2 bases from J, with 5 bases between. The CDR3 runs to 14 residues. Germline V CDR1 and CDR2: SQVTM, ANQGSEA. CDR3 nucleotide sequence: TGCAGCGTTGAAGACAGGGCTGGGGCCAACGTCCTGACTTTC. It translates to CSVEDRAGANVLTF.

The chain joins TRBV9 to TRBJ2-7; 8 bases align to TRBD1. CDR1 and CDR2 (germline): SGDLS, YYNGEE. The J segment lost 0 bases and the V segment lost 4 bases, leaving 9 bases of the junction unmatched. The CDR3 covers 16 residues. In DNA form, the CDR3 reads TGTGCCAGCAGCCCTAGCATTGGACAGGGCTCCTACGAGCAGTACTTC. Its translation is CASSPSIGQGSYEQYF.

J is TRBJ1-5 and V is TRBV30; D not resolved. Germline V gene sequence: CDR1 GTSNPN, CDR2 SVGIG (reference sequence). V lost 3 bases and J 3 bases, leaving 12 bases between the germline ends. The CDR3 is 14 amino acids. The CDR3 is CAWSQDLNNQPQHF. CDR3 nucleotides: TGTGCCTGGAGCCAAGACCTTAACAATCAGCCCCAGCATTTT. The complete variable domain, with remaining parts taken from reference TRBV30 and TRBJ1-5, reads SQTIHQWPATLVQPVGSPLSLECTVEGTSNPNLYWYRQAAGRGLQLLFYSVGIGQISSEVPQNLSASRPQDRQFILSSKKLLLSDSGFYLCAWSQDLNNQPQHFGDGTRLSIL.

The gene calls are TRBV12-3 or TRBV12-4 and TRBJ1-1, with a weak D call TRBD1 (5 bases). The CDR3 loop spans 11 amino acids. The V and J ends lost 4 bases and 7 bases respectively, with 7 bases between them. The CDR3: CASSSRGEAFF. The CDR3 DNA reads TGTGCCAGCAGTTCGAGGGGTGAAGCTTTCTTT.

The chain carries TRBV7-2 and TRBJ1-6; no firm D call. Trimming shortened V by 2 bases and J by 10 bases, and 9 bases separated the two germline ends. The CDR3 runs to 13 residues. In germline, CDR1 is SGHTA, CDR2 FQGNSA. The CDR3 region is CASSLYSGSPLHF. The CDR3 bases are TGTGCCAGCAGCTTATATTCAGGATCACCCCTCCACTTT. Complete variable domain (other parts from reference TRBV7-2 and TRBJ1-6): GAGVSQSPSNKVTEKGKDVELRCDPISGHTALYWYRQSLGQGLEFLIYFQGNSAPDKSGLPSDRFSAERTGGSVSTLTIQRTQQEDSAVYLCASSLYSGSPLHFGNGTRLTVT.

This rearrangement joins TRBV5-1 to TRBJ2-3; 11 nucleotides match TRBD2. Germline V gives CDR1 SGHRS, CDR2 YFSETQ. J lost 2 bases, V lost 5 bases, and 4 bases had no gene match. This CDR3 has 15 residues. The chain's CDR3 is CASRGTSGYTDTQYF. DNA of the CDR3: TGCGCCAGCAGAGGGACTAGCGGATACACAGATACGCAGTATTTT. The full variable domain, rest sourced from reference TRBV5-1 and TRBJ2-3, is KAGVTQTPRYLIKTRGQQVTLSCSPISGHRSVSWYQQTPGQGLQFLFEYFSETQRNKGNFPGRFSGRQFSNSRSEMNVSTLELGDSALYLCASRGTSGYTDTQYFGPGTRLTVL.

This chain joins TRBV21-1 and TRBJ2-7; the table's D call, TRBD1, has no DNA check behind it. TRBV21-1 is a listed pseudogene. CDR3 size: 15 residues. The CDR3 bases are TGTGCCAGCAGCGTACGACAGGGGGCCTCCTACGAGCAGTACTTC. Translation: CASSVRQGASYEQYF.

This CDR3 reads CASRKLTGLSLHEQYV. DNA for the CDR3: TGTGCCAGCAGGAAATTGACAGGGTTGAGCCTCCACGAGCAGTACGTC. This chain joins TRBV2 and TRBJ2-7; TRBD1 agrees at 7 bases. CDR3 length equals 16 residues. Trimming removed 6 bases from V and 5 bases from J; junction bases left unmatched: 16. The V gene's germline CDR1 is SNHLY and CDR2 FYNNEI.

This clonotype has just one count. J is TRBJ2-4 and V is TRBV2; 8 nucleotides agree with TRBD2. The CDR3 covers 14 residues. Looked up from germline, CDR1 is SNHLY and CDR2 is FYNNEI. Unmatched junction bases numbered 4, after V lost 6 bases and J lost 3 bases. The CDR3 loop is CASSPGGDKNIQYF. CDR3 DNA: TGTGCCAGCAGCCCGGGAGGGGACAAAAACATTCAGTACTTC.

CDR3 bases: TGTGCCAGTAGTGCGGGGTTAGAGACCCAGTACTTC. It is translated as CASSAGLETQYF. The rearrangement links TRBV19 to TRBJ2-5, with a weak D call TRBD2 (6 bases). Germline V gene lookup returns CDR1 LNHDA and CDR2 SQIVND (reference sequence). CDR3 length: 12 amino acids. V was clipped by 5 bases and J by 4 bases, with 8 bases between them.